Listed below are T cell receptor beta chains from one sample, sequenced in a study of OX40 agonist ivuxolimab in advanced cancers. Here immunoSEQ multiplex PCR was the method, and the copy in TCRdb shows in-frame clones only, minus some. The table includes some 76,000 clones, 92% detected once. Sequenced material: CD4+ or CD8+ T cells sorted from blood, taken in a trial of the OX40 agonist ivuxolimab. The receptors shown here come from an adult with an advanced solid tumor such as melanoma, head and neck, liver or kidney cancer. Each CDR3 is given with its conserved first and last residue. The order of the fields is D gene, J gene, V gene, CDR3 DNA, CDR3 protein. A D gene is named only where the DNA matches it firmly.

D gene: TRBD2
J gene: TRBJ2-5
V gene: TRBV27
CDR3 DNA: TGTGCCAGCAGTTTAGCGGGGGGCCTAGAGACCCAGTACTTC
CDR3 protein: CASSLAGGLETQYF

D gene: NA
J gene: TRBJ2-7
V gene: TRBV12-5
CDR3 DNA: TGTGCTAGTGGTCCGTCAGGGTTCTCCTACGAGCAGTACTTC
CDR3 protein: CASGPSGFSYEQYF

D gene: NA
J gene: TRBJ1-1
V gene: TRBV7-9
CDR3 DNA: TGTGCCAGCAGTCAAACTGAAGCTTTCTTT
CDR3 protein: CASSQTEAFF

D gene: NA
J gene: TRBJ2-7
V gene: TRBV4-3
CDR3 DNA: TGCGCCAGCAGCCAAGATCGGCCAGAAGGGTTCTACGAGCAGTACTTC
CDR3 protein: CASSQDRPEGFYEQYF

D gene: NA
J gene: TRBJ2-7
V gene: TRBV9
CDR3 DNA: TGTGCCAGCAGCGTAGGACAGGTGATTGGGTCCTACGAGCAGTACTTC
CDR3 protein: CASSVGQVIGSYEQYF

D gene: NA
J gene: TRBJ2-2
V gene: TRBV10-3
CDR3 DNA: TGTGCCATCAGTGACCAGGCAGTAGTCACCGGGGAGCTGTTTTTT
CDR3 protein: CAISDQAVVTGELFF

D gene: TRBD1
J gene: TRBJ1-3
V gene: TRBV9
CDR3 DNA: TGTGCCAGCAGCACAGGGGCCGGAAACACCATATATTTT
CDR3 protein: CASSTGAGNTIYF

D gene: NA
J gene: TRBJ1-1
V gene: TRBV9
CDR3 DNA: TGTGCCAGCAGCCAAACGGGGATGAACACTGAAGCTTTCTTT
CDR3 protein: CASSQTGMNTEAFF

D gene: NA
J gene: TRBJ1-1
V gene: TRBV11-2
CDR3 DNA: TGTGCCAGCAGCTTAGGGGCGGGACCTGGGGCTTTCTTT
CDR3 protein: CASSLGAGPGAFF

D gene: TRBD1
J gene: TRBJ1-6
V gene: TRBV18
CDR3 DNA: TGTGCCAGCTCAGCCGTCCGGGACAGTAGAACCCTCCACTTT
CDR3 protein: CASSAVRDSRTLHF

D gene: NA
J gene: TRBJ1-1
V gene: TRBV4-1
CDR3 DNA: TGCGCCAGCAGCCATGCAGGGTTTCCTGAAGCTTTCTTT
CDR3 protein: CASSHAGFPEAFF